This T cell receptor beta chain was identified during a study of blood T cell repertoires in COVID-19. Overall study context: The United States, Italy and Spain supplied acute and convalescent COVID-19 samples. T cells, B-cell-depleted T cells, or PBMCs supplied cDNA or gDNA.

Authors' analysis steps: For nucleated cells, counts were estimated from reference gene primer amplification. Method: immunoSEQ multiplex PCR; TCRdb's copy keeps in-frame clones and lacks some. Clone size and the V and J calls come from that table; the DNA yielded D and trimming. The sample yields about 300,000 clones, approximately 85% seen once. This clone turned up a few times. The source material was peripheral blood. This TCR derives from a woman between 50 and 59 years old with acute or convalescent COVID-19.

CDR3 nucleotide sequence: TGTGCCAGCAGTGAATCATCAGGGGTTGGCTACACCTTC. Its translation is CASSESSGVGYTF. The chain uses TRBV6-1 and TRBJ1-2; tentative D call: TRBD1 (6 bases). This CDR3 region has 13 residues. V lost 2 bases and J lost 7, with 11 bases in between. Germline-derived CDR1 and CDR2 are MNHNS and SASEGT.